A selection of T cell receptor beta chains follows, all from one sample in a study of blood T cell repertoires in COVID-19. Profiled with immunoSEQ multiplex PCR; TCRdb holds only in-frame clones, not every one. The data contain approximately 170,000 clones, 70% to 90% of them singletons. The sequenced material came from PBMCs or T cells enriched from blood (not recorded which). These receptors were collected from a woman aged 45-59 years who had recovered from COVID-19. CDR3s include the opening cysteine and the closing phenylalanine or tryptophan.

v_call cdr3_aa
TRBV11-2 CASSSQGSYGYTF
TRBV2 CASKSGGVATDTQYF
TRBV11-2 CASSLGDRDREKLFF
TRBV7-2 CASSLSWEGLEQFF
TRBV3-1/TRBV3-2 CASSPIPGGPGTQYF
TRBV4-3 CASSQESLAGVAGELFF
TRBV4-2 CASSPGTSGNNEQFF
TRBV5-1 CASSLPGLAGSTDTQYF
TRBV30 CAWNRGAPHYGYTF
TRBV5-1 CASSLVGGSPEQFF
TRBV7-9 CASSALQGAGAFF
TRBV7-8 CASSSSSSGTDTQYF
TRBV7-3 CASSLTGGGITGELFF
TRBV12-5 CASGLVVPFSGGVRQPQHF
TRBV9 CASSVGEGGRVNSPLHF
TRBV18 CASSPGTALRGNYGYTF
TRBV5-1 CASSLNYLAGAGETQYF
TRBV18 CASSGTGQGTEAFF
TRBV5-6 CASSLARKGAGNQPQHF
TRBV5-1 CASSLVASSYNEQFF
TRBV4-3 CASSQEASGSYSGELFF
TRBV30 CAWSVLPDRGRRTEAFF
TRBV28 CASGRTPEEGYTF
TRBV11-2 CASRSYRGLSTEAFF
TRBV5-5 CASSLARLAGRTDTQYF
TRBV16 CASNRGTGYQSGNEQFF
TRBV18 CASSPRNGPNEKLFF
TRBV5-5 CASSLFRGGNYGYTF
TRBV12-3/TRBV12-4 CASSFSVETQYF
TRBV7-2 CASILRGDDYGYTF
TRBV7-2 CASSPAPTSNPNEQFF
TRBV28 CASSLAGAGTDTQYF
TRBV7-2 CASSLRGGDGYTF
TRBV27 CASRSGTGSRQPQHF
TRBV11-3 CASSLDRWPAGPIGNTIYF
TRBV27 CASRITPRTSGGAGETQYF
TRBV30 CAWCGPSGANVLTF
TRBV1 CTSSHPPGGEQFF
TRBV12-2 CASRPGTFPRHQPQHF
TRBV28 CASSFVYSNQPQHF
TRBV7-3 CASSLQGKDTEAFF
TRBV15 CATSRDPGTEAFF
TRBV5-3 CARSFPDRGQETQYF
TRBV6-5 CASSLQGSGANVLTF
TRBV7-6 CASSSDHGGTETQYF
TRBV27 CASTLTLGGASNQPQHF
TRBV12-3/TRBV12-4 CASSRFDTQYF
TRBV25-1 CASSVETGEKETQYF
TRBV7-2 CASSLGGASNYGYTF